This T cell receptor (beta chain) was captured by sequencing in a study of identical twins. This clonotype appeared many times. Germline values: CDR1 SQVTM, CDR2 ANQGSEA. The CDR3 covers 13 residues. Each CDR3 protein is one row after TCRdb ran MiXCR on the 5' RACE reads. The table records hundreds of thousands of distinct CDR3 sequences, around 6.1% of them present only once. The specimen sequenced was naive T cells sorted from blood. The rearrangement uses TRBV29-1 and TRBJ2-5; 7 positions match TRBD1. This receptor was identified in a man aged 18 to 30 in good health. The CDR3 loop reads CSDLQGREETQYF. The CDR3, as DNA: TGCAGTGACCTACAGGGGCGGGAAGAGACCCAGTACTTC.